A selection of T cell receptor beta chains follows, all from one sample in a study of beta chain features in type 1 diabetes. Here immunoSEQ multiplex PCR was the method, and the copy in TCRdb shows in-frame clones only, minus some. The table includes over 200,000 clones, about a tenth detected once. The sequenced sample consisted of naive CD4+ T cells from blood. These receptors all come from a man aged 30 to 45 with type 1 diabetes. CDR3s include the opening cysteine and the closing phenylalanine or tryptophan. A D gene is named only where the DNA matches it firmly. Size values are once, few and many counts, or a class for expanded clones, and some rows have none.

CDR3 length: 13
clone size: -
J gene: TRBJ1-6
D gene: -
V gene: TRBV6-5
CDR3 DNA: TGTGCCAGCAGTTACTCAGCGGGGTTGCTCCTCCACTTT
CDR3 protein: CASSYSAGLLLHF

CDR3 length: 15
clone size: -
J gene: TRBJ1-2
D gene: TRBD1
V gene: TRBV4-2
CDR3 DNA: TGTGCCAGCAGCCAGGGACAGGGGGTGAACTATGGCTACACCTTC
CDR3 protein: CASSQGQGVNYGYTF

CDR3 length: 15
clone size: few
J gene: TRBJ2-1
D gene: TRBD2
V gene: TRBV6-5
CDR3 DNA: TGTGCCAGCAGTAAGGGACTAGCGGCCTACAATGAGCAGTTCTTC
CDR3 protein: CASSKGLAAYNEQFF

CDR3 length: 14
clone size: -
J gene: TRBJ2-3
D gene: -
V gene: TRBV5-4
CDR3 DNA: TGTGCCAGCAGCCGCGGGACCAGCACAGATACGCAGTATTTT
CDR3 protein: CASSRGTSTDTQYF

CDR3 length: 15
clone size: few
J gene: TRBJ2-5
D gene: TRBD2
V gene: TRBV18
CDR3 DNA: TGTGCCAGCTCACCACCAGCGCTAGCGGGGGAGACCCAGTACTTC
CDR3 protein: CASSPPALAGETQYF

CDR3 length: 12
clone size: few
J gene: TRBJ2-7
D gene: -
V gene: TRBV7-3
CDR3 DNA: TGTGCCAGCAGCCCCGAGACTTACGAGCAGTACTTC
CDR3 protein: CASSPETYEQYF

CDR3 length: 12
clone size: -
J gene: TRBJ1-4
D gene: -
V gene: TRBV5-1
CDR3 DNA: TGCGCCAGTAGTCCTCCTAATGAAAAACTGTTTTTT
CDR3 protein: CASSPPNEKLFF

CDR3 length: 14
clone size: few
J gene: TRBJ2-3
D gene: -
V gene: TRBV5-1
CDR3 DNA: TGCGCCAGCAGCTTGGACAAAAGCACAGATACGCAGTATTTT
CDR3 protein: CASSLDKSTDTQYF

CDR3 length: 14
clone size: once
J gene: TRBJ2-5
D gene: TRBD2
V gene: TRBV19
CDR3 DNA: TGTGCCAGTAGTAGCGGCGGGGGATGGGAGACCCAGTACTTC
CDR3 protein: CASSSGGGWETQYF

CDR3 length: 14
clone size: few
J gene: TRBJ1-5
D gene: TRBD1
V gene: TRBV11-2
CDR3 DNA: TGTGCCAGCAGCCTAGACAGGGGCAATCAGCCCCAGCATTTT
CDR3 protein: CASSLDRGNQPQHF

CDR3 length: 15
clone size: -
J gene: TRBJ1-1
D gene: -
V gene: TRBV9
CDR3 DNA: TGTGCCAGCAGCGTAGGCGGACAGCCCTACACTGAAGCTTTCTTT
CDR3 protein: CASSVGGQPYTEAFF

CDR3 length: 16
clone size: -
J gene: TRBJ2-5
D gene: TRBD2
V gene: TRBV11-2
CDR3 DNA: TGTGCCAGCAGCACGGGACTAGCGGGGGGCCGGGAGACCCAGTACTTC
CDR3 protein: CASSTGLAGGRETQYF

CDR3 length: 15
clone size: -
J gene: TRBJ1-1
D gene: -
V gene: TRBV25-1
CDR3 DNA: TGTGCCAGCAGTGAAAGGGTAGGACTGGGGACTGAAGCTTTCTTT
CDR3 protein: CASSERVGLGTEAFF

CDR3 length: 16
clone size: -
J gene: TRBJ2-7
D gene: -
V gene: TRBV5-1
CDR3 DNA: TGCGCCAGCAGCTTGACTTCGACAGGAAGGAATTACGAGCAGTACTTC
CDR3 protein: CASSLTSTGRNYEQYF

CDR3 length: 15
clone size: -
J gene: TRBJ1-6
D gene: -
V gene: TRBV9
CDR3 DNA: TGTGCCAGCAGCGTAGGGAGAAGGGGGAATTCACCCCTCCACTTT
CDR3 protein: CASSVGRRGNSPLHF

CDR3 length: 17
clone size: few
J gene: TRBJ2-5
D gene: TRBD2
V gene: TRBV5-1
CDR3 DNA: TGCGCCAGCAGCCAATGGGGACTAGCGGGGGGACAAGAGACCCAGTACTTC
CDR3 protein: CASSQWGLAGGQETQYF

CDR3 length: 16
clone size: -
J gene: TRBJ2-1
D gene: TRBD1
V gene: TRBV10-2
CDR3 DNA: TGCGCCAGCAGTGACCCTCCGGGACAGGGGGCCGGTGAGCAGTTCTTC
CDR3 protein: CASSDPPGQGAGEQFF

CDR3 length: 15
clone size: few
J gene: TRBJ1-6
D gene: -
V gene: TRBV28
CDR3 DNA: TGTGCCAGCAGTTTACCTGACAGAAATAATTCACCCCTCCACTTT
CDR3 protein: CASSLPDRNNSPLHF

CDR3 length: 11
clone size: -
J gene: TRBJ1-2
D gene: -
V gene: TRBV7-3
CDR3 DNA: TGTGCCAGCAGCTTCATTTATGGCTACACCTTC
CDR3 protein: CASSFIYGYTF

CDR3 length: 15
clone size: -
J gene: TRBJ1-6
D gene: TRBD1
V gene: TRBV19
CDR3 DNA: TGTGCCAGTAGTATAGGACAGGGGAATCATTCACCCCTCCACTTT
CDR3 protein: CASSIGQGNHSPLHF

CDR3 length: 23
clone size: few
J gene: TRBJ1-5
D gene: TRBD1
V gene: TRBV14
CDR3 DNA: TGTGCCAGCAGCCAAGAAAGGGGGACAGGGTATTATGGTCGGGAAGTTAGCAATCAGCCCCAGCATTTT
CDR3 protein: CASSQERGTGYYGREVSNQPQHF

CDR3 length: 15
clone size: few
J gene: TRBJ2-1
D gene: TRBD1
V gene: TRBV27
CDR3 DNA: TGTGCCAGCAGTACAGACAGGGCAGGCTACAATGAGCAGTTCTTC
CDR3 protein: CASSTDRAGYNEQFF

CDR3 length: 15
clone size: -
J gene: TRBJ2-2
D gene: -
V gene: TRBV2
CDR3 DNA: TGTGCCAGCAGTGAGAGGGCCGGCCCCCCCGGGGAGCTGTTTTTT
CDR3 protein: CASSERAGPPGELFF

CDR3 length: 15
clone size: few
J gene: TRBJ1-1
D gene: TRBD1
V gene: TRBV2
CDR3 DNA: TGTGCCAGCAGCAAAGAGAAGGGGGCGGGGACTGAAGCTTTCTTT
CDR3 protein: CASSKEKGAGTEAFF

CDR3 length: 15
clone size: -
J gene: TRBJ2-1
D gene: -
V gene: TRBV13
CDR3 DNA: TGTGCCAGCAGCTTAAAGCCTCCGAGCTACAATGAGCAGTTCTTC
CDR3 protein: CASSLKPPSYNEQFF

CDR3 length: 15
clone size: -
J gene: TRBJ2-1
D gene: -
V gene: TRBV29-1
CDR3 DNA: TGCAGCGTTGTAGGGGGGGCGAGCTCCTACAATGAGCAGTTCTTC
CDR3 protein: CSVVGGASSYNEQFF

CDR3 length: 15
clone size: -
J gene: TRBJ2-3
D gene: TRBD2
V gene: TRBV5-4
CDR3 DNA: TGTGCCAGCAGCTTGGAGGCTAGCGGGGCGAATACGCAGTATTTT
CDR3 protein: CASSLEASGANTQYF

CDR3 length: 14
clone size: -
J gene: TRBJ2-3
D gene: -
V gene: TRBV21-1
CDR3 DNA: TGTGCCAGCAGCAAGGCCGTGAAAACAGATACGCAGTATTTT
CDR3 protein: CASSKAVKTDTQYF

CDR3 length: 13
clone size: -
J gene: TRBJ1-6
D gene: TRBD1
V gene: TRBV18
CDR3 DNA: TGTGCCAGCTCAAGGGACAGGGAATCACCCCTCCACTTT
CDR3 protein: CASSRDRESPLHF

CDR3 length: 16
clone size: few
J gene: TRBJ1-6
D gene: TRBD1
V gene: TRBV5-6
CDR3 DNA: TGTGCCAGCAGCTTGTATGGGGACAGGGTTTACTCACCCCTCCACTTT
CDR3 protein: CASSLYGDRVYSPLHF

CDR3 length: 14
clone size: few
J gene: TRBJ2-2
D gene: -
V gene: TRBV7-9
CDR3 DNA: TGTGCCAGCAGATGGACAGTGAACACCGGGGAGCTGTTTTTT
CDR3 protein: CASRWTVNTGELFF

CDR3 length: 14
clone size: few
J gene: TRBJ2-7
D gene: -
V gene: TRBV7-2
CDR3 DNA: TGTGCCAGCAGCTTAATTGATAGGGGATACGAGCAGTACTTC
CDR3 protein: CASSLIDRGYEQYF

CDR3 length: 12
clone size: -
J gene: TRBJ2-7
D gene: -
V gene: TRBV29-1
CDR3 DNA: TGCAGCGTCCAACTAGGTCTTCGCGAGCAGTACTTC
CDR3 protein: CSVQLGLREQYF

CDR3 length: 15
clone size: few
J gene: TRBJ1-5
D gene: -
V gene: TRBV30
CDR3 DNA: TGTGCCTGGAGTATTTCCGGGACTTTCAATCAGCCCCAGCATTTT
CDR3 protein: CAWSISGTFNQPQHF

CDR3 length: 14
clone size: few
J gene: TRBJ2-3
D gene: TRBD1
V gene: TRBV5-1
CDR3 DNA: TGCGCCAGCAGCATCCAGGGGGCTGTGGGTACGCAGTATTTT
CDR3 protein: CASSIQGAVGTQYF

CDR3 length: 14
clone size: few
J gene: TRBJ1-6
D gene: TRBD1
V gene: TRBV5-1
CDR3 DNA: TGCGCCAGCAGCTTGCTCAGGGGGGATTCACCCCTCCACTTT
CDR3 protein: CASSLLRGDSPLHF

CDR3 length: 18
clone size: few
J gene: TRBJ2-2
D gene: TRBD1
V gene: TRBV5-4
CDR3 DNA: TGTGCCAGCAGCCCTCGGACAGGGGCCTCAAGGTTTGCCGGGGAGCTGTTTTTT
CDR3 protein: CASSPRTGASRFAGELFF

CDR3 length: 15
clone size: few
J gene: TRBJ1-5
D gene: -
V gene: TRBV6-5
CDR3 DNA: TGTGCCAGCAGTTACTCGGCTTATGGCAATCAGCCCCAGCATTTT
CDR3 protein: CASSYSAYGNQPQHF

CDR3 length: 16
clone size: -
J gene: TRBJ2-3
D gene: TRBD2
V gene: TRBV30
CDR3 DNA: TGTGCCTGGAAGCGGGGTTCCAAATCTAGCACAGATACGCAGTATTTT
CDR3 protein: CAWKRGSKSSTDTQYF

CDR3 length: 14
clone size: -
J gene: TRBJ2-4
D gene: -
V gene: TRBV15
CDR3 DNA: TGTGCCACCAGCAGAGACCAGGGAAGAAACATTCAGTACTTC
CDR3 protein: CATSRDQGRNIQYF

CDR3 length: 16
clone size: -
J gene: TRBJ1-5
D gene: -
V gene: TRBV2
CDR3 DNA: TGTGCCAGCAGCGCAAACAGAGCTTATAGCAATCAGCCCCAGCATTTT
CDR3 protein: CASSANRAYSNQPQHF

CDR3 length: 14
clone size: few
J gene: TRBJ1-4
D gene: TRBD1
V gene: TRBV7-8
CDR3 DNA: TGTGCCAGCAGCCCCCGGGACAGTAATGAAAAACTGTTTTTT
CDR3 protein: CASSPRDSNEKLFF

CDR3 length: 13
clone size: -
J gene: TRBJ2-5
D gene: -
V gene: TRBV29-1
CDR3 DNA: TGCAGCGTTGAAACGCAGTTACAAGAGACCCAGTACTTC
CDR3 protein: CSVETQLQETQYF

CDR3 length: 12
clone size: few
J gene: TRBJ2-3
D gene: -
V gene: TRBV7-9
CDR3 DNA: TGTGCCAGCAGCTTAGAGAGTCCCCCGCAGTATTTT
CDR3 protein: CASSLESPPQYF

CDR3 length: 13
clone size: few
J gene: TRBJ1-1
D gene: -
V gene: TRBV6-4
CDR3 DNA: TGTGCCAGCAGTGTAGGGGTGAACACTGAAGCTTTCTTT
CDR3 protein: CASSVGVNTEAFF

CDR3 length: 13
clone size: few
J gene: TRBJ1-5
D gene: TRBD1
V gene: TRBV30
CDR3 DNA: TGTGCCTGGAGTGGAGCAGGGGGACAGCCCCAGCATTTT
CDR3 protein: CAWSGAGGQPQHF

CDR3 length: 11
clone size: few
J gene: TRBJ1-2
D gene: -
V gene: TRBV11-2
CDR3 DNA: TGTGCCAGCAGTATTCTCTATGGCTACACCTTC
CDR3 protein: CASSILYGYTF

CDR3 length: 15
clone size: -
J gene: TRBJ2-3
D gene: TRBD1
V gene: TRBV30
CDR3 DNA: TGTGCCTGGATTAACAGGGGCAGGGGCACAGATACGCAGTATTTT
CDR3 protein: CAWINRGRGTDTQYF

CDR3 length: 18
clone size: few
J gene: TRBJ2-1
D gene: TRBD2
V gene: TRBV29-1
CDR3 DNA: TGCAGCGTGGCAGGGACTAGCGGGGGCGGTAGGTCCTACAATGAGCAGTTCTTC
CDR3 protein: CSVAGTSGGGRSYNEQFF

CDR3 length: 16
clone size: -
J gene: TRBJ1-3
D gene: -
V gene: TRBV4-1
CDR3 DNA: TGCGCCAGCAGCCAGTTTCGAACAGGCTTCGGAAACACCATATATTTT
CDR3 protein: CASSQFRTGFGNTIYF